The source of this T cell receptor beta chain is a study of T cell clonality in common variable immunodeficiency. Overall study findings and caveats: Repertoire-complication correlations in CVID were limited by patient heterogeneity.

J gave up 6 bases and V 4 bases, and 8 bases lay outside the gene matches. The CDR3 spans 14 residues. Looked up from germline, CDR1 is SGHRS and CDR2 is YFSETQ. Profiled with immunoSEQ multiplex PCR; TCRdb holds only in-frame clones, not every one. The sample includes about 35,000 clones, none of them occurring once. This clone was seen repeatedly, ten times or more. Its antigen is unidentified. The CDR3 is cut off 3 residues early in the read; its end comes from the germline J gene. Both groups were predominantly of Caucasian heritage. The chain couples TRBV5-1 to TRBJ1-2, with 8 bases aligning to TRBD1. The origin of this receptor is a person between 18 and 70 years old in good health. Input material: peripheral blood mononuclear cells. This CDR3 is CASSTQTTGDGYTF. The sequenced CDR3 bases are TGCGCCAGCAGCACCCAAACGACAGGGGATGGC. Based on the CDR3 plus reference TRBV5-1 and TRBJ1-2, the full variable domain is KAGVTQTPRYLIKTRGQQVTLSCSPISGHRSVSWYQQTPGQGLQFLFEYFSETQRNKGNFPGRFSGRQFSNSRSEMNVSTLELGDSALYLCASSTQTTGDGYTFGSGTRLTVV.